This is a list of T cell receptor beta chains from one sample in a study of control samples from healthy donors and cancer patients. The repertoire was sequenced with immunoSEQ multiplex PCR; TCRdb's copy has only in-frame clones and lacks some. The table records about 180,000 clones, about 92% of them present only once. The material sequenced was blood. Receptors originate from a man aged 25 to 40 in good health. Each CDR3 is given with its conserved first and last residue. Size is stated for part of the rows, as once, few or many counts, or as a class when the clone is expanded.

.	TRBV30	TRBJ1-2	CAWSTWTGYTF
.	TRBV27	TRBJ2-5	CASSLRGAQETQYF
.	TRBV30	TRBJ1-2	CAWTRGQGAKGYTF
.	TRBV5-5	TRBJ2-7	CASSYSTGTAYEQYF
.	TRBV18	TRBJ1-2	CASSKDRNDGYTF
.	TRBV19	TRBJ1-2	CASTQGRGLSYDYTF
.	TRBV10-2	TRBJ1-5	CASSDSTGGGQPQHF
.	TRBV6-2/TRBV6-3	TRBJ1-1	CASSSPQGYYVNTEAFF
.	TRBV19	TRBJ2-3	CASSGSDTQYF
.	TRBV7-2	TRBJ1-1	CASSLVGGMNTEAFF
.	TRBV6-5	TRBJ1-6	CASSPRRGNSPLHF
.	TRBV10-3	TRBJ1-5	CAISDLDDSNQPQHF
.	TRBV3-1/TRBV3-2	TRBJ1-2	CASRSGGGNGYTF
.	TRBV11-3	TRBJ2-3	CASSQTRGSDTQYF
.	TRBV5-1	TRBJ1-1	CASSLEAGHAFF
few	TRBV19	TRBJ1-5	CASSISFRGNQPQHF
.	TRBV29-1	TRBJ1-1	CSVEEGTEAFF
few	TRBV30	TRBJ1-5	CAWSVGGNSNQPQHF
.	TRBV6-5	TRBJ1-5	CASSKIRKGQPQHF
.	TRBV20-1	TRBJ1-2	CSASDGYTF
.	TRBV5-1	TRBJ2-1	CASSLFRGSQGNEQFF
.	TRBV7-2	TRBJ1-6	CASSIRLQRGSPLHF
once	TRBV30	TRBJ1-5	CAWSKGNQPQHF
.	TRBV9	TRBJ1-2	CASSDPDSRYGYTF
.	TRBV7-9	TRBJ1-6	CASSLGSPTNSPLHF
.	TRBV5-1	TRBJ2-2	CASSPGQGRGGELFF
.	TRBV5-6	TRBJ1-3	CASSFLGLGNTIYF
.	TRBV9	TRBJ1-4	CASAPGRPNEKLFF
.	TRBV5-4	TRBJ2-1	CASRSPPGLEQFF
.	TRBV7-9	TRBJ1-2	CASSTSNYGYTF
.	TRBV19	TRBJ2-3	CASRLGQGATDTQYF
.	TRBV6-1	TRBJ2-5	CASSEAGQKETQYF
.	TRBV4-1	TRBJ1-2	CASSQGLGYTF
.	TRBV10-3	TRBJ1-3	CAIMGSAVGNTIYF